This TCR beta chain came from a study of response to subunit inactivated influenza vaccine. General study findings and limits: Researchers suggested that each seasonal influenza vaccination recruits few new T cells.

TCRdb passed the RT-PCR reads through MiXCR, listing each CDR3 protein once. The sample records about 190,000 distinct CDR3 sequences, 14% being singletons. Germline assignment: CDR1 SGHDN and CDR2 FVKESK. V was shortened by 0 bases and J by 2 bases, with 11 bases between the two germline ends. This CDR3 is 16 amino acids long. This clonotype was detected ten times or more. The antigen remains unidentified. This sequence was found in a man aged 50 to 59 who received an inactivated influenza vaccine. The chain is built from TRBV14 and TRBJ2-1, with D unclear. The specimen was CD8+ T cells sorted from PBMCs, collected roughly 5 days after vaccination. The CDR3 protein is CASSQDYGSTYNEQFF. The CDR3 bases are TGTGCCAGCAGCCAAGATTATGGCAGTACCTACAATGAGCAGTTCTTC. Filled out from reference TRBV14 and TRBJ2-1, the complete variable domain reads EAGVTQFPSHSVIEKGQTVTLRCDPISGHDNLYWYRRVMGKEIKFLLHFVKESKQDESGMPNNRFLAERTGGTYSTLKVQPAELEDSGVYFCASSQDYGSTYNEQFFGPGTRLTVL.